The 32 T cell receptor beta chains presented below share a single source sample, sequenced in a study of cytomegalovirus exposure and HLA in healthy donors. The PCR ran on 60 Vbeta and 13 Jbeta primers. Clones were read by immunoSEQ multiplex PCR, and TCRdb kept only the in-frame ones, dropping some. The sample holds about 150,000 clones. The sequenced material came from PBMCs. These TCRs come from a man under 40 in good health and CMV-seronegative.

DNA for the CDR3: TGTGCCAGCAGCAGGACAGTGACTAGCAATCAGCCCCAGCATTTT. Protein product: CASSRTVTSNQPQHF. The V and J genes are TRBV6-5 and TRBJ1-5; D might be TRBD1 (6 bases). The CDR3 runs to 15 residues. V lost 6 bases and J lost 0, with 12 bases in between. Germline CDR1 MNHEY, CDR2 SVGAGI.

The rearrangement joins TRBV5-1 to TRBJ2-5; the match to TRBD2 covers 12 bases. Unmatched junction bases numbered 8, after V lost 0 bases and J lost 5 bases. The CDR3 length is 17 residues. CDR1 SGHRS and CDR2 YFSETQ come from the germline V gene. The CDR3: CASSLEPSGRVGETQYF. CDR3 DNA: TGCGCCAGCAGCTTGGAGCCTAGCGGGAGGGTCGGTGAGACCCAGTACTTC.

J is TRBJ2-7 and V is TRBV25-1; D call uncertain. The V end was cut by 2 bases, the J end by 5 bases, with 13 bases between. This CDR3 has 14 residues. Germline CDR1 reads MGHDK; CDR2 reads SYGVNS. As DNA, the CDR3 is TGTGCCAGCAGTGAAGTTAGCTTGTTCGACGAGCAGTACTTC. Residues: CASSEVSLFDEQYF.

The CDR3 region is CASSQSPTEIYGYTF. CDR3 nucleotide sequence: TGTGCCAGCAGTCAGAGTCCGACAGAGATCTATGGCTACACCTTC. This chain uses TRBV27 with TRBJ1-2, with D possibly TRBD1 on 5 matching bases. Trimming removed 5 bases at V and 4 bases at J, with 17 bases between. In germline, CDR1 is MNHEY, CDR2 SMNVEV (reference sequence). This CDR3 is built from 15 residues.

J is TRBJ2-7 and V is TRBV6-5; 12 nucleotides align to TRBD1. The CDR3 runs to 14 residues. Germline lookup yields CDR1 MNHEY and CDR2 SVGAGI. V was clipped by 6 bases and J by 4 bases; unmatched bases: 4. The DNA of the CDR3 is TGTGCCAGCAGCCGGGACAGGGGGCTGTACGAGCAGTACTTC. Translation gives CASSRDRGLYEQYF.

This chain links TRBV5-4 with TRBJ2-5; the match to TRBD1 covers 9 bases. The CDR3 has 14 amino acids. V trimming: 4 bases; J trimming: 5 bases; junction bases outside the gene matches: 6. In germline, CDR1 is SGHNT, CDR2 YYREEE (reference sequence). CDR3 sequence: CASSETTGGETQYF. CDR3 nucleotides: TGTGCCAGCAGCGAAACGACAGGGGGGGAGACCCAGTACTTC.

The chain combines TRBV28 with TRBJ1-5; D unclear. The CDR3 has 15 amino acids. Trimming stripped 6 bases from V and 0 bases from J, with 12 bases between. CDR1 is MDHEN, CDR2 SYDVKM, per germline. The CDR3 region has the DNA TGTGCCAGCAGCGGAGAACTGATTAGCAATCAGCCCCAGCATTTT. This encodes CASSGELISNQPQHF.

The chain is built from TRBV18 and TRBJ1-5; 9 nucleotides agree with TRBD1. This CDR3 is 15 amino acids long. V shed 3 bases and J 6 bases; nucleotides not matched to a gene: 6. The germline V gene has CDR1 KGHSH and CDR2 LQKENI. The CDR3: CASSPETGGIQPQHF. CDR3 coding DNA: TGTGCCAGCTCACCGGAGACAGGGGGAATTCAGCCCCAGCATTTT. Full variable domain (missing parts from reference TRBV18 and TRBJ1-5): NAGVMQNPRHLVRRRGQEARLRCSPMKGHSHVYWYRQLPEEGLKFMVYLQKENIIDESGMPKERFSAEFPKEGPSILRIQQVVRGDSAAYFCASSPETGGIQPQHFGDGTRLSIL.

This chain joins TRBV12-5 and TRBJ1-1, with 11 bases lining up with TRBD1. Trimming at V came to 0 bases and at J to 7 bases, leaving 16 bases not matched to a gene. Germline loops: CDR1 LGHNT, CDR2 FRNRAP. This CDR3 is 19 amino acids long. CDR3 sequence (DNA): TGTGCTAGTGGTTTGGTGACCCGGACAGGGGGCGCGGTCGGTGGTGAAGCTTTCTTT. Its translation: CASGLVTRTGGAVGGEAFF.

This chain links TRBV19 with TRBJ1-3; 9 bases map to TRBD1. Germline V gene sequence: CDR1 LNHDA, CDR2 SQIVND (reference sequence). CDR3 size: 13 residues. V shed 5 bases and J 9 bases; nucleotides not matched to a gene: 5. As DNA, the CDR3 is TGTGCCAGTAGTGAACAGGGGGCCCGCACCATATATTTT. This codes for CASSEQGARTIYF.

The chain recombines TRBV5-4 with TRBJ1-1, with D unclear. There are 13 residues in the CDR3. Germline V gene sequence: CDR1 SGHNT, CDR2 YYREEE (reference sequence). V was clipped by 0 bases and J by 1 base, with 4 bases between them. In DNA form, the CDR3 reads TGTGCCAGCAGCTTGGACTGGAACACTGAAGCTTTCTTT. Its translation: CASSLDWNTEAFF. The variable domain in full, completed from reference TRBV5-4 and TRBJ1-1, reads ETGVTQSPTHLIKTRGQQVTLRCSSQSGHNTVSWYQQALGQGPQFIFQYYREEENGRGNFPPRFSGLQFPNYSSELNVNALELDDSALYLCASSLDWNTEAFFGQGTRLTVV.

This chain joins TRBV28 and TRBJ2-2; 7 nucleotides match TRBD1. J gave up 8 bases and V 5 bases, and 11 bases lay outside the gene matches. Looked up from germline, CDR1 is MDHEN and CDR2 is SYDVKM. CDR3 size: 15 residues. The DNA for the CDR3 is TGTGCCAGCAGTCTCCTTCGACAGGGCGGGGGGGAGCTGTTTTTT. The encoded protein is CASSLLRQGGGELFF.

J is TRBJ1-2 and V is TRBV25-1; possible D gene TRBD1, 5 bases. CDR1 MGHDK and CDR2 SYGVNS come from the germline V gene. The V end lost 6 bases, the J end lost 2 bases, and 10 bases lay between the germline ends. The CDR3 extends over 13 amino acids. The CDR3 loop reads CASRVDTNYGYTF. The CDR3 region has the DNA TGTGCCAGCAGGGTGGACACGAACTATGGCTACACCTTC.

CDR3 protein: CASLLAGGRREQYF. The CDR3 nucleotides are TGTGCCAGCCTACTAGCGGGAGGGCGACGAGAGCAGTACTTC. V usage is TRBV6-1 and J usage is TRBJ2-7, with 13 bases matching TRBD2. Germline CDR1 MNHNS, CDR2 SASEGT. The trim removed 8 bases at V and 7 bases at J, leaving 8 bases unmatched. The CDR3 extends over 14 amino acids.

The chain recombines TRBV2 with TRBJ1-2; tentative D call: TRBD1 (5 bases). Looked up from germline, CDR1 is SNHLY and CDR2 is FYNNEI. Trimming cost V 6 bases and J 3 bases, with 14 bases left between them. The CDR3 contains 14 residues. CDR3 loop: CASRAGGGDYGYTF. In nucleotides, the CDR3 is TGTGCCAGCAGGGCTGGGGGGGGAGACTATGGCTACACCTTC.

The chain has TRBV7-9 and TRBJ2-7; 9 bases are a match to TRBD2. This CDR3 spans 16 amino acids. Per the germline V gene, CDR1 is SEHNR and CDR2 is FQNEAQ (reference sequence). With V trimmed by 2 bases and J by 5 bases, 10 bases remained unmatched. The CDR3: CASSLSLAGAKDEQYF. In nucleotides, the CDR3 is TGTGCCAGCAGCTTATCTTTAGCGGGAGCAAAGGACGAGCAGTACTTC.

The rearrangement links TRBV27 to TRBJ2-3; 7 nucleotides agree with TRBD2. Germline CDR1 and CDR2: MNHEY and SMNVEV (reference sequence). The trim removed 2 bases at V and 3 bases at J, leaving 8 bases unmatched. This CDR3 is built from 16 residues. CDR3 in DNA: TGTGCCAGCAGTTTAGCAGCTAGCGGCCGAACAGATACGCAGTATTTT. Its translation: CASSLAASGRTDTQYF.

V gene TRBV29-1 combines with J gene TRBJ2-5, with 10 bases lining up with TRBD1. The last part of the DNA fits TRBJ2-7 better; the J call may be wrong. There are 13 residues in the CDR3. The germline V gene has CDR1 SQVTM and CDR2 ANQGSEA. The CDR3 DNA follows: TGCAGCGTTGGGGGACAGGGGACCTACGAGCAGTACTTC. This sequence encodes CSVGGQGTYEQYF.

The gene calls are TRBV7-3 and TRBJ2-3; 12 nucleotides agree with TRBD2. The CDR3 consists of 16 residues. CDR1 and CDR2 from the germline V gene are SGHTA and FQGTGA. V lost 5 bases to trimming and J lost 3 bases; unmatched junction nucleotides: 6. The CDR3 bases are TGTGCCAGCAGCCCCCTAGCGGGAGGGCCGACAGATACGCAGTATTTT. Amino acid sequence: CASSPLAGGPTDTQYF.

This chain uses TRBV19 with TRBJ2-5; possibly TRBD2 for D (6 bases). Trimming shortened V by 4 bases and J by 5 bases, and 17 bases separated the two germline ends. The CDR3 is 15 residues long. CDR1 is LNHDA and CDR2 is SQIVND in the germline V gene (reference sequence). CDR3: CASSTGGDFGETQYF. CDR3 in DNA: TGTGCCAGTAGTACAGGCGGGGACTTCGGGGAGACCCAGTACTTC.

V usage is TRBV10-3 and J usage is TRBJ2-6, with D tentatively TRBD1 (6 bases). This CDR3 spans 16 amino acids. CDR1 ENHRY and CDR2 SYGVKD come from the germline V gene. The V end was cut by 6 bases, the J end by 0 bases, with 12 bases between. In nucleotides, the CDR3 is TGTGCCATCAGCTCCTTGACAGGCTCTGGGGCCAACGTCCTGACTTTC. Protein sequence: CAISSLTGSGANVLTF.

The chain employs TRBV18 and TRBJ1-1; no clear D gene. The CDR3 runs to 16 residues. Per the germline V gene, CDR1 is KGHSH and CDR2 is LQKENI. V lost 3 bases, J lost 0 bases, and 14 bases lay in between. The CDR3 sequence: CASSPRFGSLNTEAFF. Here the CDR3 DNA reads TGTGCCAGCTCACCGCGGTTCGGAAGCCTGAACACTGAAGCTTTCTTT.

As for this clone: Other DNA variants within this sample encode the same CDR3. The CDR3, as DNA: TGTGCCAGCAGTGGTGGACAGGGTTTCAATCAGCCCCAGCATTTT. Protein sequence: CASSGGQGFNQPQHF. J is TRBJ1-5 and V is TRBV2, with 8 nucleotides matching TRBD1. The J segment lost 3 bases and the V segment lost 4 bases, leaving 5 bases of the junction unmatched. The CDR3 runs to 15 residues. CDR1 and CDR2 from the germline V gene are SNHLY and FYNNEI.

The J gene is TRBJ1-2, the V gene TRBV28; the D is unclear. Germline CDR1 MDHEN, CDR2 SYDVKM. Trimming cost V 6 bases and J 4 bases, with 9 bases left between them. The CDR3 is 12 residues long. CDR3: CASSQVGYGYTF. The CDR3 DNA reads TGTGCCAGCAGCCAGGTGGGCTATGGCTACACCTTC.

The chain couples TRBV10-3 to TRBJ2-7; 10 bases fit TRBD2. Trimming cost V 7 bases and J 1 base; bases outside gene matches: 1. The germline V gene has CDR1 ENHRY and CDR2 SYGVKD. The CDR3 covers 13 residues. The CDR3 DNA reads TGTGCCATCACTAGCGGGGGTTCCTACGAGCAGTACTTC. It codes for CAITSGGSYEQYF.

The chain combines TRBV30 with TRBJ2-1; 8 bases agree with TRBD1. Per germline, CDR1 GTSNPN and CDR2 SVGIG (reference sequence). The J segment lost 5 bases and the V segment lost 0 bases, leaving 0 bases of the junction unmatched. This CDR3 has 13 amino acids. CDR3 DNA sequence: TGTGCCTGGAGTGTACAGGGGGACAATGAGCAGTTCTTC. Amino acids: CAWSVQGDNEQFF. The whole variable domain, remainder taken from reference TRBV30 and TRBJ2-1, is SQTIHQWPATLVQPVGSPLSLECTVEGTSNPNLYWYRQAAGRGLQLLFYSVGIGQISSEVPQNLSASRPQDRQFILSSKKLLLSDSGFYLCAWSVQGDNEQFFGPGTRLTVL.

The chain has TRBV14 and TRBJ2-1, with D unclear. Germline CDR1 and CDR2: SGHDN and FVKESK. The V and J ends lost 1 base and 10 bases respectively, with 8 bases between them. The CDR3 spans 12 residues. The CDR3 DNA reads TGTGCCAGCAGCCAAGGGTTGAGGGAGCAGTTCTTC. Residues: CASSQGLREQFF.

The chain is built from TRBV7-6 and TRBJ2-1; possible D gene TRBD1, 6 bases. Germline loops: CDR1 SGHVS, CDR2 FNYEAQ. The CDR3 consists of 16 residues. V lost 1 base to trimming and J lost 7 bases, with 17 bases between them. CDR3 sequence: CASSLEGSNRANEQFF. CDR3 DNA: TGTGCCAGCAGCTTAGAGGGTAGTAACAGGGCTAATGAGCAGTTCTTC.

The genes are TRBV5-1 and TRBJ2-7; D is possibly TRBD1 (6 bases). In germline, CDR1 is SGHRS, CDR2 YFSETQ. V lost 2 bases and J lost 3, with 12 bases in between. The CDR3 consists of 14 residues. CDR3 in amino acids: CASSFSDRIYEQYF. The CDR3 DNA reads as TGCGCCAGCAGCTTCTCCGACAGGATCTACGAGCAGTACTTC.

The chain joins TRBV2 to TRBJ2-5; D may be TRBD2 (5 bases). This CDR3 is built from 13 residues. Germline values: CDR1 SNHLY, CDR2 FYNNEI. Trimming removed 8 bases from V and 2 bases from J, with 12 bases in between. CDR3 sequence: CASWERLQETQYF. In nucleotides, the CDR3 is TGTGCCAGCTGGGAGCGCTTGCAAGAGACCCAGTACTTC.

The chain employs TRBV7-9 and TRBJ2-1, with 9 bases fitting TRBD2. The CDR3 runs 16 residues. Germline trimming cut 2 bases from V and 2 bases from J; bases unmatched to any gene: 4. The germline V gene encodes CDR1 SEHNR and CDR2 FQNEAQ (reference sequence). CDR3 bases: TGTGCCAGCAGCTTATCACTAGCGGGTACCTACAATGAGCAGTTCTTC. As protein: CASSLSLAGTYNEQFF. The whole variable domain, filled in from reference TRBV7-9 and TRBJ2-1, reads DTGVSQNPRHKITKRGQNVTFRCDPISEHNRLYWYRQTLGQGPEFLTYFQNEAQLEKSRLLSDRFSAERPKGSFSTLEIQRTEQGDSAMYLCASSLSLAGTYNEQFFGPGTRLTVL.

The chain is built from TRBV6-6 and TRBJ1-4, with TRBD1 matching over 8 bases. The trim removed 2 bases at V and 8 bases at J, leaving 7 bases unmatched. CDR1 and CDR2 (germline): MNHNY, SVGAGI (reference sequence). This CDR3 contains 15 residues. CDR3 DNA: TGTGCCAGCAGTTACGCGGACAGGGCCTACGAAAAACTGTTTTTT. This gives the protein CASSYADRAYEKLFF.